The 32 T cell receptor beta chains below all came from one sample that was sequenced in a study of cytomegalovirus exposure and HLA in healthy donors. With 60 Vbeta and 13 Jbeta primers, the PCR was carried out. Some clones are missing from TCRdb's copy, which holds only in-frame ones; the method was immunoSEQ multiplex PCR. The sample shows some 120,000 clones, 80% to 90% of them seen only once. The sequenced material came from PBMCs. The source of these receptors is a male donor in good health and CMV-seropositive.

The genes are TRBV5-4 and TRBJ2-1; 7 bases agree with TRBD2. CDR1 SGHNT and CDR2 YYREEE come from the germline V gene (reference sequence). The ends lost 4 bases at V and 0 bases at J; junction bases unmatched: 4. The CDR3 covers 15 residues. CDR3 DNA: TGTGCCAGCAGCCCCGGGAGGAACTCCTACAATGAGCAGTTCTTC. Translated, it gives CASSPGRNSYNEQFF.

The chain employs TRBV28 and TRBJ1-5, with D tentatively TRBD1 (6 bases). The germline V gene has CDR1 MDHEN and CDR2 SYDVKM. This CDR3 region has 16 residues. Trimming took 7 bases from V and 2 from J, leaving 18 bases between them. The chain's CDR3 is CASILGGGLGNQPQHF. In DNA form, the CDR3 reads TGTGCCAGCATCTTGGGCGGGGGGCTCGGCAATCAGCCCCAGCATTTT. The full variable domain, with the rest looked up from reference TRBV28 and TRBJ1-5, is DVKVTQSSRYLVKRTGEKVFLECVQDMDHENMFWYRQDPGLGLRLIYFSYDVKMKEKGDIPEGYSVSREKKERFSLILESASTNQTSMYLCASILGGGLGNQPQHFGDGTRLSIL.

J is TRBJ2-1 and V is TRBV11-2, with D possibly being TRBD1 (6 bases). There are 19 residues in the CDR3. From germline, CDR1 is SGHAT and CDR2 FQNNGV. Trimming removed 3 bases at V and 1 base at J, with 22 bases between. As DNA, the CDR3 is TGTGCCAGCAGCTTTCTCGGCAGGGGAGAGTTAAGGTCCTACAATGAGCAGTTCTTC. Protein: CASSFLGRGELRSYNEQFF. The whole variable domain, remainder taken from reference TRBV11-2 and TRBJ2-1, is EAGVAQSPRYKIIEKRQSVAFWCNPISGHATLYWYQQILGQGPKLLIQFQNNGVVDDSQLPKDRFSAERLKGVDSTLKIQPAKLEDSAVYLCASSFLGRGELRSYNEQFFGPGTRLTVL.

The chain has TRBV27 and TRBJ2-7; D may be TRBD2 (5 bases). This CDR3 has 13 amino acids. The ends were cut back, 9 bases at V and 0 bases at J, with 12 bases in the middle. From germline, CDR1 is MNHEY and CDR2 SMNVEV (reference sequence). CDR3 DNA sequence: TGTGCCAGTACCGGGGTTTCCTCCTACGAGCAGTACTTC. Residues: CASTGVSSYEQYF.

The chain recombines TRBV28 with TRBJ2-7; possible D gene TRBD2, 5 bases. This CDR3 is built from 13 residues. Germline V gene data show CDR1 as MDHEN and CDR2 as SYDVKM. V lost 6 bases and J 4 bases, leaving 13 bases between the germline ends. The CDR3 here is CASRIAEEYEQYF. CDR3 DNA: TGTGCCAGCAGGATCGCGGAGGAGTACGAGCAGTACTTC.

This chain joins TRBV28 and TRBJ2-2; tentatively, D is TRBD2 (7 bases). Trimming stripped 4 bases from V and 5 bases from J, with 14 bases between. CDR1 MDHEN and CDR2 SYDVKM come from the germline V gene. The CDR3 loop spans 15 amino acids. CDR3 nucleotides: TGTGCCAGCAGTTCTCGGGGGGCGATGACCGGGGAGCTGTTTTTT. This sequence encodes CASSSRGAMTGELFF.

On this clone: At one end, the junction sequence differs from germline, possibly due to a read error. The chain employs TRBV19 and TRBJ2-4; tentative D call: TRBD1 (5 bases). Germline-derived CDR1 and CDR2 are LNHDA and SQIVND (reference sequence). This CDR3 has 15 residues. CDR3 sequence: CASSRPALRENSQYF. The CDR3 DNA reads TGTGCCAGTAGCAGACCAGCCCTCAGGGAAAACAGTCAGTACTTC.

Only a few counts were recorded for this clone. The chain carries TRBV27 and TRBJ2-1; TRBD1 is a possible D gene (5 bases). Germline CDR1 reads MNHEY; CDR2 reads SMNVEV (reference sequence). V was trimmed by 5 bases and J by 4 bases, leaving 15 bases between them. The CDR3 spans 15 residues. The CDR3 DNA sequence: TGTGCCAGCAGTGCAGGGATAGAATTATACAATGAGCAGTTCTTC. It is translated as CASSAGIELYNEQFF.

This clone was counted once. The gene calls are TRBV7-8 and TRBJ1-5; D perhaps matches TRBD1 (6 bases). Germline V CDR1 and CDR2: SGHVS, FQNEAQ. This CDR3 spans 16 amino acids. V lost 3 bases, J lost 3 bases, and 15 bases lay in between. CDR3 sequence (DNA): TGTGCCAGCAGCTTCCTAGTGACAGGCAACAATCAGCCCCAGCATTTT. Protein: CASSFLVTGNNQPQHF.

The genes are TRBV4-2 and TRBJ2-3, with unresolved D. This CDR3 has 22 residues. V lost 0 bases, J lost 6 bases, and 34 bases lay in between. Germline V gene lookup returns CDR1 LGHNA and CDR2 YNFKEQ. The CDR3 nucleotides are TGTGCCAGCAGCCAAGATCGCGCTGCCTTCCATCCCGGTCCCTGTACTTTGGATACGCAGTATTTT. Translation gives CASSQDRAAFHPGPCTLDTQYF.

The CDR3 bases are TGTGCCAGCAGGCGGGCGGCAGTCGAGCAGTACTTC. Amino acid sequence: CASRRAAVEQYF. The rearrangement joins TRBV11-3 to TRBJ2-7, with D tentatively TRBD2 (5 bases). The CDR3 is made up of 12 amino acids. Germline V lookup: CDR1 SGHNT, CDR2 YENEEA. V lost 6 bases and J lost 6, with 12 bases in between.

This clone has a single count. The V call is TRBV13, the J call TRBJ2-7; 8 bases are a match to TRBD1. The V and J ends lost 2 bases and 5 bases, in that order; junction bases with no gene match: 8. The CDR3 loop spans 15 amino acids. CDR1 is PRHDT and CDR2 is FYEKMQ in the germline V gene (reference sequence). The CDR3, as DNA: TGTGCCAGCAGCTTACCTGGGACAGGAGTAAACGAGCAGTACTTC. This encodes CASSLPGTGVNEQYF.

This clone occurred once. CDR3: CATSRDLSSYNEQFF. CDR3 bases: TGTGCCACCAGCAGAGATTTGAGCTCCTACAATGAGCAGTTCTTC. The gene calls are TRBV15 and TRBJ2-1; D is unclear. Germline assignment: CDR1 LNHNV and CDR2 YYDKDF (reference sequence). V lost 0 bases to trimming and J lost 0 bases, with 6 bases between them. The CDR3 totals 15 residues.

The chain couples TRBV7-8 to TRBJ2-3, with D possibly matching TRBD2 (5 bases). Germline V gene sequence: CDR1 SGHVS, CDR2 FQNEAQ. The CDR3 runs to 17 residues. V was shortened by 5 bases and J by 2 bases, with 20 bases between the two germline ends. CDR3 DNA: TGTGCCAGCAGCCCCGCGCGGACTCCCTCTCACACAGATACGCAGTATTTT. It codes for CASSPARTPSHTDTQYF.

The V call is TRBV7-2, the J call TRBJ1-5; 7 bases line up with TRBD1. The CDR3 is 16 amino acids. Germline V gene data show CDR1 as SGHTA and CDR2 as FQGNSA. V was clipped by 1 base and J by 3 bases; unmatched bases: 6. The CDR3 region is CASSLVDRAYNQPQHF. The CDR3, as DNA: TGTGCCAGCAGCTTAGTTGACAGGGCGTACAATCAGCCCCAGCATTTT.

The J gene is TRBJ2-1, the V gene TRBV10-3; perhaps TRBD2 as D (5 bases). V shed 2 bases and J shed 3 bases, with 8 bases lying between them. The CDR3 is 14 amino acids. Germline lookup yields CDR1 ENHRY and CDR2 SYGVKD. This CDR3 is CAISEAGNYNEQFF. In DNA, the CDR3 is TGTGCCATCAGTGAGGCCGGGAACTACAATGAGCAGTTCTTC.

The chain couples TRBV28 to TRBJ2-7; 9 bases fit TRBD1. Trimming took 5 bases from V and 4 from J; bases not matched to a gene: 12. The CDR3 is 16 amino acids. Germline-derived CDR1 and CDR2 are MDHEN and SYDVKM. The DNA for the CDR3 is TGTGCCAGCAGTGTGGACAGGGAGGGACAGGGATACGAGCAGTACTTC. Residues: CASSVDREGQGYEQYF.

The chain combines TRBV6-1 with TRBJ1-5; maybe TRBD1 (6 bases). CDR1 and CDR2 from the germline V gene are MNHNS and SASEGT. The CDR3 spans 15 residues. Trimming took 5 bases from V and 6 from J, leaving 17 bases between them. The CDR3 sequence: CASSLRGAQGQPQHF. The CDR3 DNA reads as TGTGCCAGCAGTCTGCGGGGGGCGCAGGGTCAGCCCCAGCATTTT.

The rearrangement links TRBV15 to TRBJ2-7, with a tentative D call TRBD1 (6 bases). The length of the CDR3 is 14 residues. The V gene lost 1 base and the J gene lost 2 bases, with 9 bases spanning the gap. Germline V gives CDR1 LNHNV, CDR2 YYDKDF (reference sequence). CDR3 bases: TGTGCCACCAGCAGAGTTGCAGGGGCCTACGAGCAGTACTTC. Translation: CATSRVAGAYEQYF.

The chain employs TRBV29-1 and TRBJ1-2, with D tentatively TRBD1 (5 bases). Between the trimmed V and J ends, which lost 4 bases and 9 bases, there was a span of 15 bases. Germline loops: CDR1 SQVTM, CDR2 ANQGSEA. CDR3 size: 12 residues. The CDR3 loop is CSVVEGVGSYTF. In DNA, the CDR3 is TGCAGCGTTGTGGAAGGGGTGGGGAGCTACACCTTC.

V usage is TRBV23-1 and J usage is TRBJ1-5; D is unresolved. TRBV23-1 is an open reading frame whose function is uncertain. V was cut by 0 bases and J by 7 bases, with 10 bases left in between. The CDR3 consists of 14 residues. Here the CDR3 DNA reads TGCGCCAGCAGTCAATCGCCCTTCCGGCAGCCCCAGCATTTT. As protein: CASSQSPFRQPQHF.

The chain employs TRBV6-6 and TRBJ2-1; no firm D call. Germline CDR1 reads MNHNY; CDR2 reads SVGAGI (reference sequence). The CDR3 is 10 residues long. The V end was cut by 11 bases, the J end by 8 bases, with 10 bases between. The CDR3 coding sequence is TGTGCCGCGAAACGGGATGAGCAGTTCTTC. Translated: CAAKRDEQFF.

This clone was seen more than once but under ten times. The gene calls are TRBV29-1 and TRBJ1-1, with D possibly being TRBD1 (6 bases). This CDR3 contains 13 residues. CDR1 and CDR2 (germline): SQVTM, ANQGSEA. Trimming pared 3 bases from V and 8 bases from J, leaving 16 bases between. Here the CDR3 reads CSVDRAGGREAFF. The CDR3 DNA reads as TGCAGCGTTGACAGGGCTGGGGGCAGGGAAGCTTTCTTT.

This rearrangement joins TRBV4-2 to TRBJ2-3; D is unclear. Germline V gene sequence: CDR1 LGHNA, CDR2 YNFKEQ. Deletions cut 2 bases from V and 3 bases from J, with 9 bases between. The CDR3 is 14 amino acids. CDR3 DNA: TGTGCCAGCAGCCAAAGCGCTAGTACAGATACGCAGTATTTT. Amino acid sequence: CASSQSASTDTQYF.

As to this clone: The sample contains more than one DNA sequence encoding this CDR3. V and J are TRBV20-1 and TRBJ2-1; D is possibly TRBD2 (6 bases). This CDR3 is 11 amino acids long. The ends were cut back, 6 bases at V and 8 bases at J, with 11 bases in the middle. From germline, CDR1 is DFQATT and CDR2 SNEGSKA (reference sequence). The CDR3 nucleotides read TGCAGTGCATCTACGGGAGATGAGCAGTTCTTC. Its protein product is CSASTGDEQFF.

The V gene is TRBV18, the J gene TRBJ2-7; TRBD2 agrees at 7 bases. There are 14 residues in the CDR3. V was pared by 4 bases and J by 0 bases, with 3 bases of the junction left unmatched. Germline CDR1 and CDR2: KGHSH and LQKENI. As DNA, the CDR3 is TGTGCCAGCTCACGTCTAGCGGACTCCTACGAGCAGTACTTC. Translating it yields CASSRLADSYEQYF.

CDR3 loop: CSVVALPPGEEFF. CDR3 coding DNA: TGCAGCGTTGTGGCCCTCCCCCCGGGGGAAGAGTTCTTC. This chain connects TRBV29-1 to TRBJ2-1, with D tentatively TRBD2 (6 bases). The CDR3 is 13 residues long. CDR1 is SQVTM, CDR2 ANQGSEA, per germline. The V gene lost 4 bases and the J gene lost 14 bases, with 21 bases spanning the gap.

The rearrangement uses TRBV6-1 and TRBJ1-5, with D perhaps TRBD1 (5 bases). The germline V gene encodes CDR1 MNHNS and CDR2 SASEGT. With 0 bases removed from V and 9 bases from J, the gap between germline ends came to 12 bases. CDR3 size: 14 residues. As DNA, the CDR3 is TGTGCCAGCAGTGAAGCGGGGGAGGCCCGGCCCCAGCATTTT. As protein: CASSEAGEARPQHF.

The CDR3 DNA reads as TGTGCCTGGAGTACTAGACAAGGCCTACAAAATGAGCAGTTCTTC. Protein sequence: CAWSTRQGLQNEQFF. The chain is built from TRBV30 and TRBJ2-1, with a tentative D call TRBD2 (5 bases). The germline V and J ends were trimmed by 2 bases and 7 bases, with 18 bases remaining between them. Germline V CDR1 and CDR2: GTSNPN, SVGIG (reference sequence). There are 15 residues in the CDR3. The full variable domain, with the rest looked up from reference TRBV30 and TRBJ2-1, is SQTIHQWPATLVQPVGSPLSLECTVEGTSNPNLYWYRQAAGRGLQLLFYSVGIGQISSEVPQNLSASRPQDRQFILSSKKLLLSDSGFYLCAWSTRQGLQNEQFFGPGTRLTVL.

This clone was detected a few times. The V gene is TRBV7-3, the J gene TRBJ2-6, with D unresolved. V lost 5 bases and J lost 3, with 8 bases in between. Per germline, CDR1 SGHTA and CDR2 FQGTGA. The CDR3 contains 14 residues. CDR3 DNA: TGTGCCAGCAGCCCCCCGGGTGGGGCCAACGTCCTGACTTTC. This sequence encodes CASSPPGGANVLTF.

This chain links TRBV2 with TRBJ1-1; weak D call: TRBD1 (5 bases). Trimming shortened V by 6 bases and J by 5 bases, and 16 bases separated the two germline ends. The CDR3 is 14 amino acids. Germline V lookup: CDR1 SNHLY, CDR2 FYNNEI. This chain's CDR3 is CASSTRTGGTEAFF. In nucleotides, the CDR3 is TGTGCCAGCAGCACTAGGACGGGGGGAACTGAAGCTTTCTTT.

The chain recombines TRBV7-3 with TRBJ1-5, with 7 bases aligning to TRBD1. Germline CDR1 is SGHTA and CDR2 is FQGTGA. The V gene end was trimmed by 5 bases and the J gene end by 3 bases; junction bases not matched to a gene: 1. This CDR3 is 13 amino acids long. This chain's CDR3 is CASSQGVNQPQHF. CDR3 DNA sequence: TGTGCCAGCAGCCAGGGGGTCAATCAGCCCCAGCATTTT.